This entry concerns a single TCR beta chain. Its target is unknown. The source of the sample is a study of post-analysis software for immune sequencing data. Study details: Relapsing-remitting, secondary progressive and progressive-relapsing forms of multiple sclerosis all featured among disease courses.

Incorporated into the TCR beta cDNA libraries were unique molecular identifiers, which served to reduce PCR and sequencing biases. Between about 0.95 and 11 million T cells gave rise to around 500,000 cDNA molecules. TCRdb ran MiXCR on the PCR reads and lists one entry per CDR3 protein. The table has about 570,000 distinct CDR3 sequences, 30% to 40% seen once; the top ten hold less than 6%. Trimming left V 4 bases short and J 2 bases short, with 9 bases between. The CDR3 has 12 residues. Germline CDR1 is DFQATT and CDR2 is SNEGSKA (reference sequence). Study-wide results and caveats: A handful of TRBV segments were significantly more frequent in patients than in controls. TRBV5-6, TRBV5-1 and TRBV20-1 were among these segments. By F measure, samples from a shared preparation batch strongly co-clustered.

Sequenced input: blood. The sequence came from a girl under 18 with multiple sclerosis. The chain links TRBV20-1 to TRBJ2-7; D may be TRBD1 (6 bases). The CDR3 DNA sequence: TGCAGTGCTATGGACAGAACCTACGAGCAGTACTTC. Its protein product is CSAMDRTYEQYF.